Listed here are 6 T cell receptor beta chains from one sample, sequenced in a study of T cells in Graves' hyperthyroidism and ophthalmopathy. TCR beta CDR3 regions were amplified from RNA. The primer set for the first-round RT-PCR of the TCR CDR3 was HTBI. From the multiplex PCR reads, TCRdb called clonotypes with MiXCR, one entry per CDR3 protein. The data contain a few hundred thousand distinct CDR3 sequences, around 50% of them seen just once; the ten biggest clones take up roughly 45%. The specimen was peripheral blood or thyroid tissue (not recorded which). The receptors here all came from an adult woman with Graves' disease, either hyperthyroidism or ophthalmopathy (not recorded which).

Worth noting for this clonotype: One end of the junction does not line up with germline, which may come from a read error. The chain employs TRBV7-9 and TRBJ2-7; possibly TRBD1 for D (6 bases). Germline loops: CDR1 SEHNR, CDR2 FQNEAQ (reference sequence). This CDR3 spans 16 amino acids. CDR3 nucleotide sequence: TGCGCCAGCAGCCAAGTACTCGGGACACCCTTGGGCGAGCAGTACTTC. The encoded protein is CASSQVLGTPLGEQYF.

This clonotype was counted ten times or more. V gene TRBV5-5 combines with J gene TRBJ2-3; 7 nucleotides match TRBD1. CDR3 length: 16 residues. The V and J ends lost 0 bases and 4 bases, in that order; junction bases with no gene match: 8. CDR1 is SGHKS, CDR2 YYEKEE, per germline (reference sequence). CDR3 sequence (DNA): TGTGCCAGCAGCTTGGTGGTTAGGGGGCTCTCAGATACGCAGTATTTT. Its translation is CASSLVVRGLSDTQYF.

The V call is TRBV29-1, the J call TRBJ2-5, with D possibly matching TRBD1 (5 bases). Trimming stripped 8 bases from V and 4 bases from J, with 17 bases between. Germline-derived CDR1 and CDR2 are SQVTM and ANQGSEA. This CDR3 is built from 13 residues. This CDR3 reads CSPKQVGRETQYF. The CDR3 coding sequence is TGCAGCCCGAAACAGGTTGGACGAGAGACCCAGTACTTC.

This clonotype was counted ten times or more. The J gene is TRBJ1-2, the V gene TRBV20-1; unclear D gene. Germline loops: CDR1 DFQATT, CDR2 SNEGSKA (reference sequence). The CDR3 is made up of 10 amino acids. V lost 4 bases, J lost 2 bases, and 2 bases lay in between. The CDR3 spells CSAKNYGYTF. As DNA, the CDR3 is TGCAGTGCTAAAAACTATGGCTACACCTTC.

The sample holds one count of this clonotype. The V call is TRBV19, the J call TRBJ1-2; D ambiguous. This CDR3 is 12 amino acids long. Germline loops: CDR1 LNHDA, CDR2 SQIVND (reference sequence). V was shortened by 6 bases and J by 7 bases, with 12 bases between the two germline ends. The CDR3 sequence is CASSPSQAGYTF. CDR3 sequence (DNA): TGTGCCAGTAGCCCTTCGCAGGCTGGCTACACCTTC.

The chain is built from TRBV10-3 and TRBJ2-2; D uncertain. Germline V lookup: CDR1 ENHRY, CDR2 SYGVKD. The V gene lost 3 bases and the J gene lost 0 bases, with 17 bases spanning the gap. The CDR3 extends over 18 amino acids. CDR3 in amino acids: CAISDNWIVGSNTGELFF. CDR3 nucleotide sequence: TGTGCCATCAGTGATAATTGGATCGTGGGTTCGAACACCGGGGAGCTGTTTTTT.